These T cell receptor beta chains were read from a single sample in a study of T cell clones after liver transplantation. Repertoires were generated with immunoSEQ multiplex PCR, while TCRdb's copy carries only in-frame clones and drops some. Of tens of thousands of clones listed, approximately 92% are singletons. The material sequenced was CD4+ T cells from blood, taken approximately 27 months after liver transplant. These receptors were obtained from a human patient who received a liver transplant. Some T cells could come from the graft donor. CDR3s include the opening cysteine and the closing phenylalanine or tryptophan. A D gene is named only where the DNA matches it firmly. Size values are once, few and many counts, or a class for expanded clones, and some rows have none.

TGTGCCAGCAGTCCAGGACAGTCCCCATCGGGGGAGCAGTACTTC	CASSPGQSPSGEQYF	.	.	TRBV28	TRBJ2-7
TGCAGCGTTGATCCAGCGAGCACAGATACGCAGTATTTT	CSVDPASTDTQYF	.	.	TRBV29-1	TRBJ2-3
TGCGCCAGCAGATCTAGACAGTCCAACACCGGGGAGCTGTTTTTT	CASRSRQSNTGELFF	.	.	TRBV5-1	TRBJ2-2
TGTGCCAGCGTGGGACAGGGGGGGGAGACCCAGTACTTC	CASVGQGGETQYF	TRBD1	.	TRBV2	TRBJ2-5
TGTGCCATCGGTCGGGCTTCCACGGCAGATACGCAGTATTTT	CAIGRASTADTQYF	.	.	TRBV10-3	TRBJ2-3
TGTGCCAGCAGTTTCCTATTTATTCCTATCCGGGACCTAAATCAGCCCCAGCATTTT	CASSFLFIPIRDLNQPQHF	.	.	TRBV27	TRBJ1-5
TGTGCCAGCAGCAACTTCAGGGGGGTAAAGGATGGCTACACCTTC	CASSNFRGVKDGYTF	TRBD1	once	TRBV7-2	TRBJ1-2
TGTGCCAGCAGTGCCTCCGGGACAGGGTCGGATACGCAGTATTTT	CASSASGTGSDTQYF	TRBD1	.	TRBV25-1	TRBJ2-3
TGTGCCAGCAGCGTAGGCGGGGATGGGTATGGCTACACCTTC	CASSVGGDGYGYTF	.	.	TRBV9	TRBJ1-2
TGTGCCAGCAGCTTACCTGGAACCGGGGAGCTGTTTTTT	CASSLPGTGELFF	.	once	TRBV7-9	TRBJ2-2